The 8 T cell receptor beta chains presented below share a single source sample, sequenced in a study of sequential checkpoint blockade in melanoma. Profiling relied on immunoSEQ multiplex PCR, and the TCRdb table lists in-frame clones only, not all of them. The profile covers about 20,000 clones, with over 65% appearing a single time and 4.8% taken by the ten largest. Treatment of the sample: randomized to nivolumab then ipilimumab (arm A) or the reverse (arm B). The input for sequencing was tumor tissue (inferred from file names), taken from a patient given nivolumab and ipilimumab in sequence. The receptors were sampled from a human donor with melanoma.

V is TRBV10-2 and J is TRBJ1-1, with TRBD1 identical over 8 bases. Germline V gene data show CDR1 as WSHSY and CDR2 as SAAADI. This CDR3 comprises 13 residues. The trim removed 7 bases at V and 5 bases at J, leaving 6 bases unmatched. CDR3 nucleotides: TGCGCCAGCACGCACAGGGGGGAAACTGAAGCTTTCTTT. Translation: CASTHRGETEAFF.

The sample holds a few counts of this clone. The chain uses TRBV6-4 and TRBJ1-2; no definite D call. Germline V gene sequence: CDR1 MRHNA, CDR2 SNTAGT. The CDR3 extends over 14 amino acids. Trimming cost V 3 bases and J 4 bases, with 12 bases left between them. The CDR3, as DNA: TGTGCCAGCAGTGAATTCAATCTATCCTATGGCTACACCTTC. Its translation is CASSEFNLSYGYTF.

Only a few counts were recorded for this clone. The chain employs TRBV11-3 and TRBJ2-1; 14 bases match TRBD2. This CDR3 region has 16 residues. Germline V gene lookup returns CDR1 SGHNT and CDR2 YENEEA. Trimming took 4 bases from V and 4 from J; bases not matched to a gene: 3. In DNA form, the CDR3 reads TGTGCCAGCAGCTGGACTAGCGGGAGGTCGTACAATGAGCAGTTCTTC. Translation: CASSWTSGRSYNEQFF.

The V gene is TRBV19, the J gene TRBJ1-1; no clear D gene. Trimming stripped 8 bases from V and 2 bases from J, with 12 bases between. Germline V CDR1 and CDR2: LNHDA, SQIVND (reference sequence). The CDR3 runs to 13 residues. The CDR3 protein is CASSRRANTEAFF. The DNA of the CDR3 is TGTGCCAGTTCGCGGAGGGCTAACACTGAAGCTTTCTTT.

The chain couples TRBV19 to TRBJ2-5, with D unresolved. The CDR3 covers 13 residues. Germline CDR1 LNHDA, CDR2 SQIVND (reference sequence). V was clipped by 6 bases and J by 1 base, with 9 bases between them. CDR3: CASRRTSQETQYF. The CDR3, as DNA: TGTGCCAGTAGAAGGACGAGCCAAGAGACCCAGTACTTC.

The table lists this clone with a count of one. The chain uses TRBV7-2 and TRBJ2-1, with D hard to call. V gave up 4 bases and J gave up 4 bases, with 8 bases separating them. CDR1 and CDR2 (germline): SGHTA, FQGNSA. The CDR3 runs 13 residues. The DNA for the CDR3 is TGTGCCAGCAGCTCCCTCAAATACAATGAGCAGTTCTTC. Translating it yields CASSSLKYNEQFF.

This clone is classed as medium-sized. The chain has TRBV6-8 and TRBJ1-1; 10 bases map to TRBD1. The CDR3 totals 15 residues. After removal of 4 bases from V and 6 bases from J, the junction contained 8 bases not matched to a gene. Germline lookup yields CDR1 MNHGY and CDR2 SAAAGT. CDR3 sequence reads: CASSSPGQGRSEAFF. The CDR3 bases are TGTGCCAGCAGTTCCCCGGGACAGGGGAGGTCTGAAGCTTTCTTT.

About this clone itself: At one boundary the junction diverges from the germline segment, which might be a read error. The chain is built from TRBV6-4 and TRBJ2-1; D might be TRBD1 or TRBD2, each matching 5 bases. The length of the CDR3 is 14 residues. The germline CDR1 and CDR2 sequences are MRHNA and SNTAGT. The CDR3 loop is CAISDGTVKVEQFF. Here the CDR3 DNA reads TGTGCCATCAGTGACGGGACGGTAAAGGTTGAGCAGTTCTTC.